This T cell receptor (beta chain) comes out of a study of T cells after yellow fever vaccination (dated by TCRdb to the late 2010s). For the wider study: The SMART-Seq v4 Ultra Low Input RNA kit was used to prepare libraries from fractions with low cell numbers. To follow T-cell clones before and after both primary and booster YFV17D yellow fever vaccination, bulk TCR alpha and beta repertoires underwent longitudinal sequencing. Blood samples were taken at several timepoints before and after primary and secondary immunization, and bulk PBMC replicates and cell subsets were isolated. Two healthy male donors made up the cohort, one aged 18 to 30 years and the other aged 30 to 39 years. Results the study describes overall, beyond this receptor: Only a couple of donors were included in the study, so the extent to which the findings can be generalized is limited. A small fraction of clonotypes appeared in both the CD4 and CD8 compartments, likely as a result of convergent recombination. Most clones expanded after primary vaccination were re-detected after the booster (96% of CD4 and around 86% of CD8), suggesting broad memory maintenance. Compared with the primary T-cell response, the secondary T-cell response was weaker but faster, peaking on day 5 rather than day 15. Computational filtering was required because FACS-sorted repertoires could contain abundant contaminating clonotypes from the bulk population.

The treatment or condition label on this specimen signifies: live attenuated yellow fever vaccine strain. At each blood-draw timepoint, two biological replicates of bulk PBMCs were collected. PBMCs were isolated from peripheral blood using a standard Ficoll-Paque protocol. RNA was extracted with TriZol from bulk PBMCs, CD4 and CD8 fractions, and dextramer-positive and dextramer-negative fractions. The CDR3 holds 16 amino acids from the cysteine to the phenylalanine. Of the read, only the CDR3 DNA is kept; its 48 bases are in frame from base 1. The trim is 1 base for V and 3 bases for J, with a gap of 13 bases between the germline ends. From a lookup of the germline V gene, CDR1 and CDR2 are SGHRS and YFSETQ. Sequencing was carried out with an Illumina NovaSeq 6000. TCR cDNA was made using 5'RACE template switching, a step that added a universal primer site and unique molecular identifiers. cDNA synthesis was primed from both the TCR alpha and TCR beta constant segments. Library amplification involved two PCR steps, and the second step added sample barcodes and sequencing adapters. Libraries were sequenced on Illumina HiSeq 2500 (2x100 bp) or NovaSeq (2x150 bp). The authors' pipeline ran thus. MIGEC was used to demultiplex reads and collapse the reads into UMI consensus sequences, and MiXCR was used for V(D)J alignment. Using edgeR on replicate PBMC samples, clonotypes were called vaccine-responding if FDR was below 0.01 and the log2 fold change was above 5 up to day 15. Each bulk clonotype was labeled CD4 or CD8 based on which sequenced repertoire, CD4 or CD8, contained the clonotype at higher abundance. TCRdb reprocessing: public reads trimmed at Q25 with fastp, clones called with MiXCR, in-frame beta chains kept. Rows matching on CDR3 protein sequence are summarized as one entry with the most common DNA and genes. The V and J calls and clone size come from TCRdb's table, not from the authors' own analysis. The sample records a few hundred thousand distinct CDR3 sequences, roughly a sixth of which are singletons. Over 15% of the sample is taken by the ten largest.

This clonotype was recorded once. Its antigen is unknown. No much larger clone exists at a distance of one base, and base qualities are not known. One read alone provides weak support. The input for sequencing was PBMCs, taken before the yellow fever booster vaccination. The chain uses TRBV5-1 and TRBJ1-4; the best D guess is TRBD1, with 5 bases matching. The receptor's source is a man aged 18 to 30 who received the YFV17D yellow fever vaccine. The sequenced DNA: TGCGCCAGCAGCTTGATAGTGGGGGGACCTAATGAAAAACTGTTTTTT. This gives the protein CASSLIVGGPNEKLFF.